This paragraph covers one TCR beta chain sequence. Germline is not matched at one junction end, which may reflect a read error. This entry is derived from a study of cytomegalovirus exposure and HLA in healthy donors. Whole-study context: Genetic ancestry analysis placed over 75% of the 410 or so donors that were genotyped in the Caucasian-associated cluster.

Vbeta (60) and Jbeta (13) primers were used in the PCR. The data were produced by immunoSEQ multiplex PCR, yet TCRdb's version contains in-frame clones alone and is incomplete. The sample gives 250,000 or so clones, approximately 82% of which show up once; around 8% is in the top ten. This CDR3 has 12 amino acids. Germline CDR1 and CDR2: SEHNR and FQNEAQ (reference sequence). Sequencing used PBMCs. This chain uses TRBV7-9 with TRBJ1-1; D is unclear. The sequence was collected from a woman in her fifties or sixties in good health and CMV-seropositive. CDR3: CSSSLDGGTAFF. In nucleotides, the CDR3 is TGTTCCAGCAGCTTAGATGGAGGAACGGCTTTCTTT.